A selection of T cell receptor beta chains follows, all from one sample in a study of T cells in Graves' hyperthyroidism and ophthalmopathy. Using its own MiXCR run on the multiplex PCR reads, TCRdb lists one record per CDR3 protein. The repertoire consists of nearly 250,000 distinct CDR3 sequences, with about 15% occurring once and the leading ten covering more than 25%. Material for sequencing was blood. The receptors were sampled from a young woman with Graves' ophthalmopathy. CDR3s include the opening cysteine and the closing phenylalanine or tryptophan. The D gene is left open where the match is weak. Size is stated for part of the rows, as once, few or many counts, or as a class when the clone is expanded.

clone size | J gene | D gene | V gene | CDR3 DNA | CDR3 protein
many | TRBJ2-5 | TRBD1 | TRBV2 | TGTGCCAGCAGGGGGGGACAGGGATCAGAGACCCAGTACTTC | CASRGGQGSETQYF
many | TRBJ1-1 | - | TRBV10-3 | TGTGCCATCAGTACAGGGAACACTGAAGCTTTCTTT | CAISTGNTEAFF
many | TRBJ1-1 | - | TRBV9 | TGTGCCAGCAGCACAAACCAGAACACTGAAGCTTTCTTT | CASSTNQNTEAFF
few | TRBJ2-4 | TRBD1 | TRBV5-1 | TGCGCCAGCAGCTTGGCAGGGGGCGGCATTCAGTACTTC | CASSLAGGGIQYF
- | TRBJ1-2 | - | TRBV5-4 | TGTGCCAGCAGCTTGGAACACCCAAACTATGGCTACACCTTC | CASSLEHPNYGYTF
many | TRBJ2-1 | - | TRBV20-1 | TGCAGTGCTAGAGGAGGGACGGGTTTAGCATCATCCTACAATGAGCAGTTCTTC | CSARGGTGLASSYNEQFF
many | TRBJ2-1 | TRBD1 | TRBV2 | TGTGCCAGCAACCATCGAGGGACAGGGTTTGGCAATGAGCAGTTCTTC | CASNHRGTGFGNEQFF
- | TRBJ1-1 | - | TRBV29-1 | TGCAGCGTTGACTGGGGGGGCGGCACTGAAGCTTTCTTT | CSVDWGGGTEAFF
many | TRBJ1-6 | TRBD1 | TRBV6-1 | TGTGCCAGCAGGGGGACAGGGGGATCGTCACCCCTCCACTTT | CASRGTGGSSPLHF
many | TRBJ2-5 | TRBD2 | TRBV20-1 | TGCAGTGCTTCATTTCCGGGAGGGGAGACCCAGTACTTC | CSASFPGGETQYF
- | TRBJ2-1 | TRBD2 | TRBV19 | TGTGCCAAGCAGCTAGCGGGAGGGCCCAATGAGCAGTTCTTC | CAKQLAGGPNEQFF
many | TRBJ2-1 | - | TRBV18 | TGTGCCAGCTCAGGCAGGAAAAACGATGAGCAGTTCTTC | CASSGRKNDEQFF
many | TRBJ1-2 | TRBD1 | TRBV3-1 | TGTGCCAGCAGCCTGGACCAGGGGGCGGGCGGCTACACCTTC | CASSLDQGAGGYTF
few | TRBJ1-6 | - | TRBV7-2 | TGTGCCAGCAGCCCGGACGGAACCTATAATTCACCCCTCCACTTT | CASSPDGTYNSPLHF
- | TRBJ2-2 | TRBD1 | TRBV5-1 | TGCGCCAGCAGCATTGACAGGGAAGGTGCCGGGGAGCTGTTTTTT | CASSIDREGAGELFF
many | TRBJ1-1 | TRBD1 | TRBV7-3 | TGTGCCAGCAGCTTAAGGTCCGGACAGGGGTCCACTGAAGCTTTCTTT | CASSLRSGQGSTEAFF
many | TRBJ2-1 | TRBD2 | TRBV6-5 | TGTGCCAGCAGTTACTACCTAGCGGAGAGCTCCTACAATGAGCAGTTCTTC | CASSYYLAESSYNEQFF